Presented here are 21 T cell receptor beta chains from one specimen sequenced in a study of PD-1 blockade in classical Hodgkin lymphoma. With no exception, relapse followed autologous stem cell transplantation in all patients, and brentuximab vedotin exposure varied. The protocol was immunoSEQ multiplex PCR, while the TCRdb copy is restricted to in-frame clones and leaves out a portion. The sample lists tens of thousands of clones; approximately 94% were seen once. Specimen: peripheral blood mononuclear cells (PBMCs), collected at baseline. Receptors were obtained from a human donor with classical Hodgkin lymphoma.

The V call is TRBV14, the J call TRBJ2-3; 8 bases match TRBD2. The CDR3 is 17 residues long. V lost 4 bases, J lost 5 bases, and 14 bases stayed unmatched. The germline V gene has CDR1 SGHDN and CDR2 FVKESK. The CDR3 here is CASSRWLAGLGKDTQYF. The CDR3 nucleotides read TGTGCCAGCAGCCGGTGGTTAGCGGGACTTGGGAAAGATACGCAGTATTTT.

V is TRBV27 and J is TRBJ1-5, with 7 nucleotides matching TRBD1. Trimming removed 6 bases from V and 8 bases from J; junction bases left unmatched: 4. The CDR3 has 12 residues. Per germline, CDR1 MNHEY and CDR2 SMNVEV (reference sequence). CDR3 amino acids: CASSSTGKPQHF. The CDR3 DNA reads TGTGCCAGCAGCTCGACAGGGAAGCCCCAGCATTTT.

The chain carries TRBV5-1 and TRBJ2-7, with 8 bases lining up with TRBD2. CDR1 SGHRS and CDR2 YFSETQ come from the germline V gene. Germline trimming cut 4 bases from V and 3 bases from J; bases unmatched to any gene: 9. The CDR3 is made up of 15 amino acids. DNA for the CDR3: TGCGCCAGCAGCGTTGGGGGACTAGGTGACTACGAGCAGTACTTC. Its protein product is CASSVGGLGDYEQYF.

The chain recombines TRBV25-1 with TRBJ1-3, with D perhaps matching TRBD1 (5 bases). Germline V gives CDR1 MGHDK, CDR2 SYGVNS. This CDR3 has 17 amino acids. V was cut by 1 base and J by 0 bases, with 13 bases left in between. The CDR3 spells CASSELGGAASGNTIYF. In DNA form, the CDR3 reads TGTGCCAGCAGTGAATTAGGCGGGGCGGCCTCTGGAAACACCATATATTTT.

V usage is TRBV9 and J usage is TRBJ1-2; possibly TRBD1 for D (5 bases). The germline V and J ends were trimmed by 5 bases and 1 base, with 9 bases remaining between them. The germline V gene encodes CDR1 SGDLS and CDR2 YYNGEE. CDR3 length: 13 amino acids. This CDR3 is CASRGTVNYGYTF. The CDR3 nucleotides read TGTGCCAGCAGGGGGACGGTTAACTATGGCTACACCTTC.

V and J are TRBV30 and TRBJ2-3; D is uncertain. This CDR3 contains 14 residues. Trimming removed 4 bases from V and 4 bases from J, with 15 bases in between. Per the germline V gene, CDR1 is GTSNPN and CDR2 is SVGIG (reference sequence). CDR3 DNA sequence: TGTGCCTGGAACCCTGCCGTCGAGGCAGATACGCAGTATTTT. Translated, it gives CAWNPAVEADTQYF.

The genes are TRBV5-5 and TRBJ2-5, with D perhaps TRBD1 or TRBD2 (5 bases each). Per the germline V gene, CDR1 is SGHKS and CDR2 is YYEKEE (reference sequence). Trimming shortened V by 3 bases and J by 3 bases, and 12 bases separated the two germline ends. The CDR3 is 14 residues long. DNA of the CDR3: TGTGCCAGCAGCTACTGGGACGGGAAAGAGACCCAGTACTTC. This sequence encodes CASSYWDGKETQYF.

This chain connects TRBV15 to TRBJ2-1, with D uncertain. The germline V gene has CDR1 LNHNV and CDR2 YYDKDF (reference sequence). The CDR3 totals 12 residues. Trimming removed 0 bases at V and 14 bases at J, with 11 bases between. The DNA for the CDR3 is TGTGCCACCAGCAGAGATAATAGGGAAGAGTTCTTC. Amino acids: CATSRDNREEFF.

The chain has TRBV5-4 and TRBJ2-3; 7 bases fit TRBD2. The CDR3 is 16 amino acids. Germline trimming cut 9 bases from V and 2 bases from J; bases unmatched to any gene: 15. Germline CDR1 is SGHNT and CDR2 is YYREEE (reference sequence). In DNA, the CDR3 is TGTGCCATACTAGCGACGGAGGGCCCTCCCACAGATACGCAGTATTTT. Amino acid sequence: CAILATEGPPTDTQYF.

This chain links TRBV7-3 with TRBJ1-1; D unresolved. The V gene lost 5 bases and the J gene lost 3 bases, with 13 bases spanning the gap. The CDR3 is 14 amino acids. Germline V lookup: CDR1 SGHTA, CDR2 FQGTGA. The CDR3 sequence: CASSPRHGDTEAFF. In DNA form, the CDR3 reads TGTGCCAGCAGCCCCCGCCATGGAGACACTGAAGCTTTCTTT.

This clone occurred once. The chain is built from TRBV2 and TRBJ1-1, with TRBD1 matching over 7 bases. The V gene end was trimmed by 6 bases and the J gene end by 1 base; junction bases not matched to a gene: 5. The germline V gene encodes CDR1 SNHLY and CDR2 FYNNEI. The CDR3 consists of 14 residues. CDR3 loop: CASRSGQTNTEAFF. The CDR3 DNA follows: TGTGCCAGCAGGTCGGGACAGACGAACACTGAAGCTTTCTTT.

V and J are TRBV14 and TRBJ2-7; D is undetermined. Germline loops: CDR1 SGHDN, CDR2 FVKESK. V lost 2 bases and J lost 2, with 7 bases in between. The CDR3 has 13 amino acids. For the CDR3, the DNA is TGTGCCAGCAGCCAAAAAAAGCCCTACGAGCAGTACTTC. Translating it yields CASSQKKPYEQYF.

The chain uses TRBV29-1 and TRBJ2-5, with no clear D. This CDR3 has 10 amino acids. From germline, CDR1 is SQVTM and CDR2 ANQGSEA. V was pared by 6 bases and J by 4 bases, with 6 bases between. The CDR3 is CSVAPETQYF. CDR3 bases: TGCAGCGTCGCCCCAGAGACCCAGTACTTC. Based on the CDR3 plus reference TRBV29-1 and TRBJ2-5, the full variable domain is SAVISQKPSRDICQRGTSLTIQCQVDSQVTMMFWYRQQPGQSLTLIATANQGSEATYESGFVIDKFPISRPNLTFSTLTVSNMSPEDSSIYLCSVAPETQYFGPGTRLLVL.

The chain recombines TRBV9 with TRBJ2-6; 8 bases fit TRBD1. The CDR3 runs to 18 residues. V trimming: 4 bases; J trimming: 0 bases; junction bases outside the gene matches: 9. Per germline, CDR1 SGDLS and CDR2 YYNGEE. CDR3 loop: CASSPRQGRLSGANVLTF. The DNA of the CDR3 is TGTGCCAGCAGCCCCCGACAGGGGAGACTCTCTGGGGCCAACGTCCTGACTTTC.

The chain has TRBV27 and TRBJ2-7; D perhaps matches TRBD1 (6 bases). V was trimmed by 5 bases and J by 0 bases, leaving 14 bases between them. The CDR3 sequence is 15 residues long. Per the germline V gene, CDR1 is MNHEY and CDR2 is SMNVEV (reference sequence). This chain's CDR3 is CASSTTGALSYEQYF. CDR3 DNA sequence: TGTGCCAGCAGTACGACAGGAGCCCTCTCCTACGAGCAGTACTTC.

J is TRBJ1-2 and V is TRBV5-4, with 8 positions matching TRBD1. The ends lost 5 bases at V and 8 bases at J; junction bases unmatched: 11. The CDR3 runs 14 residues. The germline CDR1 and CDR2 sequences are SGHNT and YYREEE (reference sequence). The DNA of the CDR3 is TGTGCCAGCAGTCTGGACAGGGAGGTCGGCGGCTACACCTTC. This gives the protein CASSLDREVGGYTF.

The chain links TRBV9 to TRBJ1-2; no reliable D call. Trimming removed 0 bases from V and 8 bases from J, with 14 bases in between. Germline V gene data show CDR1 as SGDLS and CDR2 as YYNGEE. The CDR3 runs 14 residues. DNA of the CDR3: TGTGCCAGCAGCGTAGCAACGACTCTGCAGGGCTACACCTTC. It yields the protein CASSVATTLQGYTF.

The chain joins TRBV6-5 to TRBJ1-4; D remains unclear. V lost 0 bases, J lost 5 bases, and 7 bases lay in between. Germline V CDR1 and CDR2: MNHEY, SVGAGI. The CDR3 covers 14 residues. CDR3 nucleotides: TGTGCCAGCAGTTACTCGAGAATCAATGAAAAACTGTTTTTT. Amino acids: CASSYSRINEKLFF.

The count of this clone is one. The rearrangement uses TRBV7-3 and TRBJ2-3; 7 bases map to TRBD2. The CDR3 consists of 13 residues. Germline CDR1 reads SGHTA; CDR2 reads FQGTGA. After removal of 0 bases from V and 6 bases from J, the junction contained 0 bases not matched to a gene. CDR3 DNA sequence: TGTGCCAGCAGCTTAACGGGAGGGGATACGCAGTATTTT. Its protein product is CASSLTGGDTQYF.

This chain joins TRBV2 and TRBJ1-4; D unclear. Trimming took off 5 bases at V and 8 bases at J, with 9 bases between the two ends. The CDR3 length is 12 residues. The germline CDR1 and CDR2 sequences are SNHLY and FYNNEI. The CDR3 here is CASSILSEKLFF. CDR3 DNA sequence: TGTGCCAGCAGTATCCTTTCAGAAAAACTGTTTTTT.

The V call is TRBV7-9, the J call TRBJ2-7, with TRBD1 matching over 7 bases. The CDR3 covers 15 residues. In germline, CDR1 is SEHNR, CDR2 FQNEAQ (reference sequence). Germline trimming cut 5 bases from V and 5 bases from J; bases unmatched to any gene: 12. This chain's CDR3 is CASSRTTGERNEQYF. CDR3 DNA: TGTGCCAGCAGCCGCACAACAGGGGAAAGGAACGAGCAGTACTTC.